This entry lists 3 T cell receptor beta chains sequenced from one sample in a study of blood T cell repertoires in COVID-19. Here immunoSEQ multiplex PCR was the method, and the copy in TCRdb shows in-frame clones only, minus some. The sample contains around 300,000 clones, roughly 85% of which appear only once. Sequencing was performed on peripheral blood. These receptors came from a human donor in a cohort sampled during active COVID-19.

The chain uses TRBV12-3 or TRBV12-4 and TRBJ2-3; 7 nucleotides align to TRBD2. CDR3 length: 12 amino acids. The V gene end was trimmed by 5 bases and the J gene end by 8 bases; junction bases not matched to a gene: 4. The CDR3 is CASSPPGGTQYF. The CDR3, as DNA: TGTGCCAGCAGTCCCCCGGGAGGTACGCAGTATTTT.

This chain links TRBV5-1 with TRBJ2-2; 7 bases agree with TRBD1. After removal of 6 bases from V and 0 bases from J, the junction contained 8 bases not matched to a gene. This CDR3 spans 16 amino acids. Germline CDR1 and CDR2: SGHRS and YFSETQ. CDR3 sequence reads: CASTQRGQPNTGELFF. The CDR3 region has the DNA TGCGCCAGCACCCAGAGGGGACAGCCGAACACCGGGGAGCTGTTTTTT.

This rearrangement joins TRBV5-5 to TRBJ1-6; D is perhaps TRBD1 (6 bases). The CDR3 covers 16 residues. From germline, CDR1 is SGHKS and CDR2 YYEKEE (reference sequence). V was cut by 4 bases and J by 1 base, with 12 bases left in between. DNA of the CDR3: TGTGCCAGCAGCCCGGACAGCAGGTCCTATAATTCACCCCTCCACTTT. Translating gives CASSPDSRSYNSPLHF.